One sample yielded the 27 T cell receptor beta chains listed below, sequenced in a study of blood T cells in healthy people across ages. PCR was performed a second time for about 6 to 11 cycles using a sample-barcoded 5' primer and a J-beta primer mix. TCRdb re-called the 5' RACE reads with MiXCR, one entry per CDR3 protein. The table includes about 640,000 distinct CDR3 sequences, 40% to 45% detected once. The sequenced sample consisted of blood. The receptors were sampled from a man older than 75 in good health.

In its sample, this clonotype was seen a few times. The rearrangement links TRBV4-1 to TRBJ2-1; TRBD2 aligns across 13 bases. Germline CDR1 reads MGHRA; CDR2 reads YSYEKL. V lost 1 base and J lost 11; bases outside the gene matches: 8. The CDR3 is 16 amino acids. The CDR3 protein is CASSQGGTSGNIKQFF. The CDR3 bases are TGCGCCAGCAGCCAAGGTGGGACTAGCGGGAATATAAAGCAGTTCTTC.

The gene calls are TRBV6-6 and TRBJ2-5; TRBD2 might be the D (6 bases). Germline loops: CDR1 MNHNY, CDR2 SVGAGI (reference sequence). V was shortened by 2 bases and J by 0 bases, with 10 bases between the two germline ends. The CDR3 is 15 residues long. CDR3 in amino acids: CASSYTGSNQETQYF. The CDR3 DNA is TGTGCCAGCAGTTACACCGGGAGCAACCAAGAGACCCAGTACTTC.

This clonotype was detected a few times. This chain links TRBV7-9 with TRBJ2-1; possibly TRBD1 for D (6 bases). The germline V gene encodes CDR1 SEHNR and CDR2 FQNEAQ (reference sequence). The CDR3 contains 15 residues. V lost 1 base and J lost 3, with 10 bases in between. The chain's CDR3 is CASSLGTANYNEQFF. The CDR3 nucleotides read TGTGCCAGCAGCTTAGGGACAGCCAACTACAATGAGCAGTTCTTC.

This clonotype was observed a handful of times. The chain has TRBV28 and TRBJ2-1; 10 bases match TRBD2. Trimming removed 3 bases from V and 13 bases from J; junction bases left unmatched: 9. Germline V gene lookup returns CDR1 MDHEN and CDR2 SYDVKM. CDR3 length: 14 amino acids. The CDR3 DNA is TGTGCCAGCAGTTTCCGCGGGCTAGCGGGAGCCCAGTTCTTC. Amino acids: CASSFRGLAGAQFF.

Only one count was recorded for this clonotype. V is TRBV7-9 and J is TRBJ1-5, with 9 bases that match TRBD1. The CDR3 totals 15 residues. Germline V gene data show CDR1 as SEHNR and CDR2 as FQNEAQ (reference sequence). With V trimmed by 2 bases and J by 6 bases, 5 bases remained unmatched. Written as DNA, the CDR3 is TGTGCCAGCAGCTTACCCGGGACAGGGCCTCAGCCCCAGCATTTT. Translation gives CASSLPGTGPQPQHF.

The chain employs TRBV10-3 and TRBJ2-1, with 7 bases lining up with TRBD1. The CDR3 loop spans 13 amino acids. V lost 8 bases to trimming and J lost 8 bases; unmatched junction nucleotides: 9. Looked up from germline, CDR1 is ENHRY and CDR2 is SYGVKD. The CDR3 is CAISKTGIDEQFF. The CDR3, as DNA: TGTGCCATCTCGAAGACAGGGATTGATGAGCAGTTCTTC.

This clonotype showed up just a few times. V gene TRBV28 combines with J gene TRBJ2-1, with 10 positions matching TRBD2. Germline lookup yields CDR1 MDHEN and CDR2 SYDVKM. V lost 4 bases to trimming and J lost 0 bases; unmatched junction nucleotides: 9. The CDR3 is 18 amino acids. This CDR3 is CASSSSGSPASSYNEQFF. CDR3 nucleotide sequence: TGTGCCAGCAGTTCTAGCGGGAGCCCCGCTAGCTCCTACAATGAGCAGTTCTTC.

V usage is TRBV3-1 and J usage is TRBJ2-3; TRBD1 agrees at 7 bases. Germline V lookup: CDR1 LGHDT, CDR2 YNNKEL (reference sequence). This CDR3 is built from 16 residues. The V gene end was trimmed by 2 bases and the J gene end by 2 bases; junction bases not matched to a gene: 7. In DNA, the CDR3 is TGTGCCAGCAGCCAAAGGAACAGGGGTGTCACAGATACGCAGTATTTT. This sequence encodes CASSQRNRGVTDTQYF.

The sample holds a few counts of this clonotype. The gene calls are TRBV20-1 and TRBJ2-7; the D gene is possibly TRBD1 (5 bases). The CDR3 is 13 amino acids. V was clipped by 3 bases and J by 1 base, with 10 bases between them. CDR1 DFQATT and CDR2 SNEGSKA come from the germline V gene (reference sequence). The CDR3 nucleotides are TGCAGTGCTAGCGCAGGGATATCCTACGAGCAGTACTTC. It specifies CSASAGISYEQYF.

The CDR3 spells CASSYSRQIINSGNTIYF. The CDR3 DNA reads TGTGCCAGCAGTTACTCCAGACAGATCATAAACTCTGGAAACACCATATATTTT. The chain employs TRBV6-5 and TRBJ1-3, with D possibly matching TRBD1 (5 bases). Germline-derived CDR1 and CDR2 are MNHEY and SVGAGI. V dropped 0 bases and J dropped 0 bases, with 15 bases sitting between them. The CDR3 totals 18 residues.

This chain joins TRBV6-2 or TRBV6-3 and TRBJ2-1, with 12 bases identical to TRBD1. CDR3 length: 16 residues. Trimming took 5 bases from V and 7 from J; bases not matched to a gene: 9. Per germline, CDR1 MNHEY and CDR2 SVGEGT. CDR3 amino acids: CASSTRDRGLRNEQFF. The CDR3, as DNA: TGTGCCAGCAGTACTCGGGACAGGGGGCTTCGGAATGAGCAGTTCTTC.

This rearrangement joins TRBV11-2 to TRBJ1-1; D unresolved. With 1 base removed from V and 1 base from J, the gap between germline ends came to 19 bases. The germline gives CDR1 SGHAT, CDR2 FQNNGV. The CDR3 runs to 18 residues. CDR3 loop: CASSLAIRGQAPNTEAFF. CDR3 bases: TGTGCCAGCAGCTTAGCGATTCGAGGGCAAGCCCCGAACACTGAAGCTTTCTTT.

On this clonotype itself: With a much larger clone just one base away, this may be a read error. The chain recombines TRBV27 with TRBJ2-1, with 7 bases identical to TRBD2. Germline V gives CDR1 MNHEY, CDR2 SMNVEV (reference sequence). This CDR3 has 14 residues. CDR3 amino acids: CASSFAAGWNVQFF. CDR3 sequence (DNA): TGTGCCAGCAGTTTTGCAGCGGGGTGGAATGTGCAGTTCTTC.

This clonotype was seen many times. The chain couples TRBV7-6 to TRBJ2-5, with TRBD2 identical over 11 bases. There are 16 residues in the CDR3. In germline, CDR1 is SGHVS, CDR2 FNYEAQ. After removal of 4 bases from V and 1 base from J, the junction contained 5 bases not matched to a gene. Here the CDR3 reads CASSYLAGGAQETQYF. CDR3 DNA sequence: TGTGCCAGCAGCTACCTAGCGGGAGGAGCCCAAGAGACCCAGTACTTC.

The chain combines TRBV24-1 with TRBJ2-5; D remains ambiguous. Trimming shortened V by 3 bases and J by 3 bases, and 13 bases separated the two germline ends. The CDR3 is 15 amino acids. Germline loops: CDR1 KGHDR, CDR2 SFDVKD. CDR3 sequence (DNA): TGTGCCACCAGTGATGTTCGGCAGAATAAAGAGACCCAGTACTTC. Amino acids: CATSDVRQNKETQYF.

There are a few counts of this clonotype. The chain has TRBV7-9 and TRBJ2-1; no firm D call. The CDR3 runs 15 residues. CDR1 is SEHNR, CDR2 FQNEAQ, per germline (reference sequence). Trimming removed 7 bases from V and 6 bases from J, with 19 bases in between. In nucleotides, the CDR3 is TGTGCCAGCACCGATCCGGAGATTGGTTTCAATGAGCAGTTCTTC. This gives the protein CASTDPEIGFNEQFF.

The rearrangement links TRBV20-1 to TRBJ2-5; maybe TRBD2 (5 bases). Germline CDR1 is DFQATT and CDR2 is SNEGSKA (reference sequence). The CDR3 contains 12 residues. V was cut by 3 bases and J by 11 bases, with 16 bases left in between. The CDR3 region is CSASRGLNEQYF. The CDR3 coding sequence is TGCAGTGCTAGTCGGGGTCTCAATGAGCAGTACTTC.

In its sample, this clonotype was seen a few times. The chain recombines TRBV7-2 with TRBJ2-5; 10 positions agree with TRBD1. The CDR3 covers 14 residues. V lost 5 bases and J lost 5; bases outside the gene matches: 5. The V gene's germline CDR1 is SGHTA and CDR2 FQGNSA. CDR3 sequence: CASSPGTGDETQYF. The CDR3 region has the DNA TGTGCCAGCAGCCCCGGGACAGGGGATGAGACCCAGTACTTC. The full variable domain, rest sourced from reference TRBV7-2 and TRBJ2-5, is GAGVSQSPSNKVTEKGKDVELRCDPISGHTALYWYRQSLGQGLEFLIYFQGNSAPDKSGLPSDRFSAERTGGSVSTLTIQRTQQEDSAVYLCASSPGTGDETQYFGPGTRLLVL.

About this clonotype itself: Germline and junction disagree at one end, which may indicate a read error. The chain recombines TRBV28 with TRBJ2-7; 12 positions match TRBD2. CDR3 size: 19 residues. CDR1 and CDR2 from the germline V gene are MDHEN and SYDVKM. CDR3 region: CVSSRPSSGRAGGFYEQYF. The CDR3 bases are TGTGTCAGCAGCCGACCTTCTAGCGGGAGGGCCGGGGGCTTCTACGAGCAGTACTTC.

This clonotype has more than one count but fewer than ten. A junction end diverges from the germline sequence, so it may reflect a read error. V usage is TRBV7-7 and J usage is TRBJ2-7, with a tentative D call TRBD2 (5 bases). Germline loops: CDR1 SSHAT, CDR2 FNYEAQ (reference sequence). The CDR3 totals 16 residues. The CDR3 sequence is CASSPSTAGRWNEQYF. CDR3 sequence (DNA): TGTGCTAGCAGCCCATCTACGGCGGGCCGGTGGAATGAGCAGTACTTC.

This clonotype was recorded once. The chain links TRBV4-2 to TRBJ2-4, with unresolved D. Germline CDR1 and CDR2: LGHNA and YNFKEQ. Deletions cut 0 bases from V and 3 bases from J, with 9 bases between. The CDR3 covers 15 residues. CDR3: CASSQEDGVKNIQYF. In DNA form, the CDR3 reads TGTGCCAGCAGCCAAGAGGATGGTGTCAAAAACATTCAGTACTTC.

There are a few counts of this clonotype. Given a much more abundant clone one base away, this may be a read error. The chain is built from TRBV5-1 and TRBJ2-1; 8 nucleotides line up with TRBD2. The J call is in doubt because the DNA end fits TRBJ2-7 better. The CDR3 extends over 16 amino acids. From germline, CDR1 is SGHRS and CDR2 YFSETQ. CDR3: CASSLYSGSSYNEQYF. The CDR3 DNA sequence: TGCGCCAGCAGCTTGTACAGCGGGAGCTCCTACAATGAGCAGTACTTC.

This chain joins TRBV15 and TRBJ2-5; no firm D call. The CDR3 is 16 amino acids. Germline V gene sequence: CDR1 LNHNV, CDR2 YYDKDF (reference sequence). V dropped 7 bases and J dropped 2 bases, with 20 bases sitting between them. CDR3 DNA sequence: TGTGCCACCAAGCGATCCCTCGGGCAAGGACAAGAGACCCAGTACTTC. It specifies CATKRSLGQGQETQYF.

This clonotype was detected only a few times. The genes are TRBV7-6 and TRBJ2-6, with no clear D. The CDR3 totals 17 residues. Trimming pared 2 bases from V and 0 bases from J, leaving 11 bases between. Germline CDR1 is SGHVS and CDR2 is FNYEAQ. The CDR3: CASSLIASNSGANVLTF. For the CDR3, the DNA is TGTGCCAGCAGCTTAATTGCATCGAACTCTGGGGCCAACGTCCTGACTTTC.

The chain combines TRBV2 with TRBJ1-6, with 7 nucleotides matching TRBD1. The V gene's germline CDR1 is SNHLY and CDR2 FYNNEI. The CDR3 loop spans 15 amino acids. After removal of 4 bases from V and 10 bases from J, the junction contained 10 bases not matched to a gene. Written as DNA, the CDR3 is TGTGCCAGCAGTGCCGTGAGACAGGGAGCCTCACCCCTCCACTTT. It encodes CASSAVRQGASPLHF.

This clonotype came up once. Here the CDR3 reads CASSLSKLAGFLPTDTQYF. The CDR3 region has the DNA TGTGCCAGCAGTTTATCGAAACTGGCCGGGTTTCTACCGACAGATACGCAGTATTTT. The rearrangement joins TRBV27 to TRBJ2-3; D gene unclear. The CDR3 spans 19 residues. Germline loops: CDR1 MNHEY, CDR2 SMNVEV (reference sequence). Trimming took 0 bases from V and 3 from J, leaving 22 bases between them.

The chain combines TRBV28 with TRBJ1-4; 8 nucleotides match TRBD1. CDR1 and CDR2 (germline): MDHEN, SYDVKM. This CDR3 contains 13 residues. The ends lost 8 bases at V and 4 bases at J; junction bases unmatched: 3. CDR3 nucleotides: TGTGCCAGCGACGGACAGGGTAATGAAAAACTGTTTTTT. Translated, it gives CASDGQGNEKLFF. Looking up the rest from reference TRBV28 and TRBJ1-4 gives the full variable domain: DVKVTQSSRYLVKRTGEKVFLECVQDMDHENMFWYRQDPGLGLRLIYFSYDVKMKEKGDIPEGYSVSREKKERFSLILESASTNQTSMYLCASDGQGNEKLFFGSGTQLSVL.